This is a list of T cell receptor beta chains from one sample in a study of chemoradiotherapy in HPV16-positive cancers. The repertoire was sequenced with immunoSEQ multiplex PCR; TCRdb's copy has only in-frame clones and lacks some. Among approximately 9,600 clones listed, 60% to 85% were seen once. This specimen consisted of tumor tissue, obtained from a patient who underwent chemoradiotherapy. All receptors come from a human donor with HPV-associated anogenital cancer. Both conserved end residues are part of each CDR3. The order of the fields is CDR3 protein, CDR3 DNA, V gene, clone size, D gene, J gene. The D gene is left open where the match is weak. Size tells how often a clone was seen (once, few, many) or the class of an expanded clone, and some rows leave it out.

CASVGQYDTDTQYF,TGCGCCAGTGTGGGACAGTACGACACAGATACGCAGTATTTT,TRBV5-1,NA,TRBD1,TRBJ2-3
CASSYGGQGNEQFF,TGTGCCAGCAGTTACGGTGGACAGGGGAATGAGCAGTTCTTC,TRBV6-5,NA,TRBD1,TRBJ2-1
CASSRPSTGGLEKLFF,TGTGCCAGCAGTAGACCCTCGACAGGGGGGTTGGAAAAACTGTTTTTT,TRBV28,NA,TRBD1,TRBJ1-4
CASSLLGGVDYGYTF,TGTGCCAGCAGCTTATTGGGGGGGGTCGACTATGGCTACACCTTC,TRBV11-2,once,NA,TRBJ1-2
CAKPRGRNTGELFF,TGTGCCAAACCCAGAGGCAGGAACACCGGGGAGCTGTTTTTT,TRBV7-2,NA,NA,TRBJ2-2
CASSVDPPGLVADTQYF,TGTGCCAGCAGCGTAGATCCGCCGGGACTAGTAGCAGATACGCAGTATTTT,TRBV9,NA,TRBD2,TRBJ2-3
CASSPGTSGPKQFF,TGTGCCAGCAGCCCCGGGACTAGCGGGCCGAAGCAGTTCTTC,TRBV4-1,NA,TRBD2,TRBJ2-1
CASSLEGRGGRETQYF,TGTGCCAGCAGCTTAGAAGGGCGGGGGGGCCGGGAGACCCAGTACTTC,TRBV11-2,NA,TRBD2,TRBJ2-5
CASSFLPRDRETQYF,TGCGCCAGCAGCTTTTTACCGAGGGACCGGGAGACCCAGTACTTC,TRBV5-1,NA,NA,TRBJ2-5
CSVRQGEFTYTF,TGCAGCGTTAGGCAGGGGGAATTCACCTACACCTTC,TRBV29-1,NA,TRBD1,TRBJ1-2
CASSLGGTRGTQYF,TGTGCCAGCAGCTTAGGGGGCACTAGGGGTACGCAGTATTTT,TRBV11-3,NA,NA,TRBJ2-3
CASSRKTGGSTDTQYF,TGTGCCAGCAGCCGAAAAACAGGGGGGAGCACAGATACGCAGTATTTT,TRBV5-4,NA,TRBD1,TRBJ2-3
CSASLATEAFF,TGCAGTGCTAGTTTAGCCACTGAAGCTTTCTTT,TRBV20-1,NA,NA,TRBJ1-1
CAISESDLRSGNTIYF,TGTGCCATCAGTGAGTCTGACCTGAGATCTGGAAACACCATATATTTT,TRBV10-3,once,NA,TRBJ1-3
CASSVGTPREQYF,TGTGCCAGCTCAGTAGGGACACCGCGCGAGCAGTACTTC,TRBV18,NA,NA,TRBJ2-7
CAISGSRLAGGSEQFF,TGTGCCATCAGTGGATCCCGACTAGCGGGGGGCAGTGAGCAGTTCTTC,TRBV10-3,NA,TRBD2,TRBJ2-1
CASSFGTPNEKLFF,TGTGCCAGCAGCTTCGGGACACCTAATGAAAAACTGTTTTTT,TRBV11-2,NA,NA,TRBJ1-4
CASSQVFQGARSYGYTF,TGCGCCAGCAGCCAAGTTTTCCAGGGGGCCAGAAGCTATGGCTACACCTTC,TRBV4-1,NA,TRBD1,TRBJ1-2
CASSYSNQPQHF,TGTGCCAGCAGTTATAGCAATCAGCCCCAGCATTTT,TRBV5-5,NA,NA,TRBJ1-5
CASSGDITDTQYF,TGTGCCAGCAGCGGGGACATCACAGATACGCAGTATTTT,TRBV9,NA,NA,TRBJ2-3
CSPGRANTEAFF,TGCAGCCCCGGTAGAGCGAACACTGAAGCTTTCTTT,TRBV29-1,NA,NA,TRBJ1-1
CASWDRRETQYF,TGTGCCAGCTGGGACAGGAGAGAGACCCAGTACTTC,TRBV6-1,once,TRBD1,TRBJ2-5
CASGFGGNTEAFF,TGTGCTAGTGGTTTCGGAGGGAACACTGAAGCTTTCTTT,TRBV12-5,NA,NA,TRBJ1-1
CASSLDPGNYGYTF,TGTGCCAGCAGCTTGGATCCGGGTAACTATGGCTACACCTTC,TRBV5-5,once,NA,TRBJ1-2
CASSLAGQGWTEAFF,TGCGCCAGCAGCTTGGCGGGACAGGGTTGGACTGAAGCTTTCTTT,TRBV5-1,NA,TRBD1,TRBJ1-1
CASRLSKQSRANVLTF,TGTGCCAGCCGTCTATCCAAACAAAGTCGGGCCAACGTCCTGACTTTC,TRBV9,NA,NA,TRBJ2-6
CASSLGQGRNTEAFF,TGTGCCAGTAGTTTAGGACAGGGGAGGAACACTGAAGCTTTCTTT,TRBV19,NA,TRBD1,TRBJ1-1
CASRPMGGGELFF,TGTGCCAGCAGACCCATGGGTGGCGGGGAGCTGTTTTTT,TRBV6-6,NA,NA,TRBJ2-2
CASSVAGAYGNTIYF,TGTGCCAGCAGCGTAGCGGGGGCCTATGGAAACACCATATATTTT,TRBV9,NA,NA,TRBJ1-3
CASSPTGTGAGELFF,TGTGCCAGCTCACCTACCGGGACAGGGGCCGGGGAGCTGTTTTTT,TRBV18,NA,TRBD1,TRBJ2-2
CASSPRGGILSNQPQHF,TGTGCCAGCAGCCCGAGGGGGGGGATACTAAGCAATCAGCCCCAGCATTTT,TRBV27,NA,NA,TRBJ1-5
CASSPTPGQTYEQYF,TGTGCCAGCAGCCCAACTCCGGGACAGACCTACGAGCAGTACTTC,TRBV7-2,few,TRBD1,TRBJ2-7
CASSQGREWDTEAFF,TGCGCCAGCAGCCAGGGGAGGGAATGGGACACTGAAGCTTTCTTT,TRBV4-1,NA,NA,TRBJ1-1
CASSYLTGTNSNQPQHF,TGTGCCAGTAGCTATTTAACGGGGACAAATAGCAATCAGCCCCAGCATTTT,TRBV19,once,NA,TRBJ1-5
CASSLDPAGTDTQYF,TGTGCCAGCAGCTTAGATCCTGCGGGCACAGATACGCAGTATTTT,TRBV11-2,NA,NA,TRBJ2-3
CASSLGVNTEAFF,TGTGCCAGCAGCTTAGGAGTGAACACTGAAGCTTTCTTT,TRBV13,few,NA,TRBJ1-1
CASSLGTMDNSPLHF,TGTGCCAGCAGCCTGGGGACAATGGATAATTCACCCCTCCACTTT,TRBV9,medium-sized,NA,TRBJ1-6
CASSSRVTEAFF,TGTGCCAGCAGCAGTCGAGTCACTGAAGCTTTCTTT,TRBV7-8,NA,NA,TRBJ1-1
CASSLTAGNEQFF,TGTGCCAGCAGCTTGACGGCGGGGAATGAGCAGTTCTTC,TRBV7-2,NA,NA,TRBJ2-1
CASSPVGGSSYEQYF,TGTGCCAGCAGCCCCGTGGGGGGGAGCTCCTACGAGCAGTACTTC,TRBV5-8,NA,TRBD2,TRBJ2-7
CASSGGQNTEAFF,TGTGCCAGCTCGGGGGGACAGAACACTGAAGCTTTCTTT,TRBV18,NA,NA,TRBJ1-1
CASSIGRASNEKLFF,TGTGCCAGTAGTATAGGCCGGGCGTCTAATGAAAAACTGTTTTTT,TRBV19,once,NA,TRBJ1-4
CASSLVVGGFSSDTQYF,TGTGCCAGCAGCTTAGTAGTTGGGGGATTTTCGTCAGATACGCAGTATTTT,TRBV7-2,once,NA,TRBJ2-3
CATIAGTEAFF,TGTGCCACCATAGCCGGAACTGAAGCTTTCTTT,TRBV6-6,NA,NA,TRBJ1-1